The 8 T cell receptor beta chains listed next were all sequenced from one sample in a study of T cells after yellow fever vaccination. Using its own MiXCR run on the 5' RACE reads, TCRdb lists one record per CDR3 protein. The sample contains a few hundred thousand distinct CDR3 sequences, 6.7% of which appear only once. Material: CD4+ T cells sorted from PBMCs, obtained on the day of the yellow fever booster vaccination. These TCRs come from a man aged 25 to 40 who received the YFV17D yellow fever vaccine.

Many counts were recorded for this clonotype. The V and J genes are TRBV5-1 and TRBJ2-5; TRBD1 is a possible D gene (6 bases). The CDR3 runs to 13 residues. V lost 4 bases to trimming and J lost 5 bases, with 12 bases between them. Looked up from germline, CDR1 is SGHRS and CDR2 is YFSETQ. CDR3 DNA sequence: TGCGCCAGCAGCCTAGACCAGGGGGAGACCCAGTACTTC. This gives the protein CASSLDQGETQYF.

This clonotype has just a few counts. The chain combines TRBV10-3 with TRBJ2-5, with TRBD1 matching 9 bases. J was trimmed by 5 bases and V by 6 bases; bases with no gene match: 7. This CDR3 spans 14 amino acids. Germline lookup yields CDR1 ENHRY and CDR2 SYGVKD. The CDR3 spells CAISYPGQGETQYF. The CDR3 DNA reads as TGTGCCATCAGCTATCCGGGACAGGGTGAGACCCAGTACTTC.

The gene calls are TRBV5-1 and TRBJ2-7; the D gene is possibly TRBD1 (6 bases). The CDR3 covers 14 residues. The V and J ends lost 3 bases and 6 bases respectively, with 16 bases between them. CDR1 and CDR2 from the germline V gene are SGHRS and YFSETQ. This chain's CDR3 is CASSSGWAGAEQYF. The CDR3 DNA follows: TGCGCCAGCAGCTCAGGCTGGGCAGGGGCCGAGCAGTACTTC.

This chain's CDR3 is CASSYSVRSNQPQHF. The CDR3 DNA follows: TGTGCCAGCAGTTACTCAGTTCGTAGCAATCAGCCCCAGCATTTT. The rearrangement links TRBV6-5 to TRBJ1-5; D remains unclear. CDR3 length: 15 amino acids. CDR1 is MNHEY and CDR2 is SVGAGI in the germline V gene. The V gene lost 0 bases and the J gene lost 0 bases, with 6 bases spanning the gap.

This chain uses TRBV9 with TRBJ2-7; 7 nucleotides align to TRBD2. The CDR3 spans 15 residues. V lost 1 base, J lost 5 bases, and 9 bases stayed unmatched. CDR1 is SGDLS and CDR2 is YYNGEE in the germline V gene. The CDR3 spells CASSVIAAGANEQYF. CDR3 sequence (DNA): TGTGCCAGCAGCGTAATCGCGGCGGGAGCCAACGAGCAGTACTTC.

The chain uses TRBV3-1 and TRBJ2-7, with D unclear. CDR3 size: 13 residues. Per the germline V gene, CDR1 is LGHDT and CDR2 is YNNKEL (reference sequence). V was clipped by 4 bases and J by 3 bases, with 10 bases between them. CDR3 in amino acids: CASSRFDRYEQYF. The CDR3, as DNA: TGTGCCAGCAGCCGGTTCGACCGCTACGAGCAGTACTTC.

This clonotype has just a few counts. This chain uses TRBV15 with TRBJ2-5, with D possibly matching TRBD1 (5 bases). The V and J ends lost 0 bases and 7 bases respectively, with 15 bases between them. Germline CDR1 and CDR2: LNHNV and YYDKDF (reference sequence). The CDR3 has 15 amino acids. DNA of the CDR3: TGTGCCACCAGCAGAGATCGGGCTGGGGCTAGGACCCAGTACTTC. Translated, it gives CATSRDRAGARTQYF.

This clonotype was seen only a few times. CDR3 in amino acids: CASSEDEPSTDTQYF. The DNA of the CDR3 is TGCGCCAGCAGCGAGGACGAACCTAGCACAGATACGCAGTATTTT. This chain uses TRBV5-1 with TRBJ2-3; D is unclear. The length of the CDR3 is 15 residues. Per germline, CDR1 SGHRS and CDR2 YFSETQ. With 4 bases removed from V and 0 bases from J, the gap between germline ends came to 12 bases.